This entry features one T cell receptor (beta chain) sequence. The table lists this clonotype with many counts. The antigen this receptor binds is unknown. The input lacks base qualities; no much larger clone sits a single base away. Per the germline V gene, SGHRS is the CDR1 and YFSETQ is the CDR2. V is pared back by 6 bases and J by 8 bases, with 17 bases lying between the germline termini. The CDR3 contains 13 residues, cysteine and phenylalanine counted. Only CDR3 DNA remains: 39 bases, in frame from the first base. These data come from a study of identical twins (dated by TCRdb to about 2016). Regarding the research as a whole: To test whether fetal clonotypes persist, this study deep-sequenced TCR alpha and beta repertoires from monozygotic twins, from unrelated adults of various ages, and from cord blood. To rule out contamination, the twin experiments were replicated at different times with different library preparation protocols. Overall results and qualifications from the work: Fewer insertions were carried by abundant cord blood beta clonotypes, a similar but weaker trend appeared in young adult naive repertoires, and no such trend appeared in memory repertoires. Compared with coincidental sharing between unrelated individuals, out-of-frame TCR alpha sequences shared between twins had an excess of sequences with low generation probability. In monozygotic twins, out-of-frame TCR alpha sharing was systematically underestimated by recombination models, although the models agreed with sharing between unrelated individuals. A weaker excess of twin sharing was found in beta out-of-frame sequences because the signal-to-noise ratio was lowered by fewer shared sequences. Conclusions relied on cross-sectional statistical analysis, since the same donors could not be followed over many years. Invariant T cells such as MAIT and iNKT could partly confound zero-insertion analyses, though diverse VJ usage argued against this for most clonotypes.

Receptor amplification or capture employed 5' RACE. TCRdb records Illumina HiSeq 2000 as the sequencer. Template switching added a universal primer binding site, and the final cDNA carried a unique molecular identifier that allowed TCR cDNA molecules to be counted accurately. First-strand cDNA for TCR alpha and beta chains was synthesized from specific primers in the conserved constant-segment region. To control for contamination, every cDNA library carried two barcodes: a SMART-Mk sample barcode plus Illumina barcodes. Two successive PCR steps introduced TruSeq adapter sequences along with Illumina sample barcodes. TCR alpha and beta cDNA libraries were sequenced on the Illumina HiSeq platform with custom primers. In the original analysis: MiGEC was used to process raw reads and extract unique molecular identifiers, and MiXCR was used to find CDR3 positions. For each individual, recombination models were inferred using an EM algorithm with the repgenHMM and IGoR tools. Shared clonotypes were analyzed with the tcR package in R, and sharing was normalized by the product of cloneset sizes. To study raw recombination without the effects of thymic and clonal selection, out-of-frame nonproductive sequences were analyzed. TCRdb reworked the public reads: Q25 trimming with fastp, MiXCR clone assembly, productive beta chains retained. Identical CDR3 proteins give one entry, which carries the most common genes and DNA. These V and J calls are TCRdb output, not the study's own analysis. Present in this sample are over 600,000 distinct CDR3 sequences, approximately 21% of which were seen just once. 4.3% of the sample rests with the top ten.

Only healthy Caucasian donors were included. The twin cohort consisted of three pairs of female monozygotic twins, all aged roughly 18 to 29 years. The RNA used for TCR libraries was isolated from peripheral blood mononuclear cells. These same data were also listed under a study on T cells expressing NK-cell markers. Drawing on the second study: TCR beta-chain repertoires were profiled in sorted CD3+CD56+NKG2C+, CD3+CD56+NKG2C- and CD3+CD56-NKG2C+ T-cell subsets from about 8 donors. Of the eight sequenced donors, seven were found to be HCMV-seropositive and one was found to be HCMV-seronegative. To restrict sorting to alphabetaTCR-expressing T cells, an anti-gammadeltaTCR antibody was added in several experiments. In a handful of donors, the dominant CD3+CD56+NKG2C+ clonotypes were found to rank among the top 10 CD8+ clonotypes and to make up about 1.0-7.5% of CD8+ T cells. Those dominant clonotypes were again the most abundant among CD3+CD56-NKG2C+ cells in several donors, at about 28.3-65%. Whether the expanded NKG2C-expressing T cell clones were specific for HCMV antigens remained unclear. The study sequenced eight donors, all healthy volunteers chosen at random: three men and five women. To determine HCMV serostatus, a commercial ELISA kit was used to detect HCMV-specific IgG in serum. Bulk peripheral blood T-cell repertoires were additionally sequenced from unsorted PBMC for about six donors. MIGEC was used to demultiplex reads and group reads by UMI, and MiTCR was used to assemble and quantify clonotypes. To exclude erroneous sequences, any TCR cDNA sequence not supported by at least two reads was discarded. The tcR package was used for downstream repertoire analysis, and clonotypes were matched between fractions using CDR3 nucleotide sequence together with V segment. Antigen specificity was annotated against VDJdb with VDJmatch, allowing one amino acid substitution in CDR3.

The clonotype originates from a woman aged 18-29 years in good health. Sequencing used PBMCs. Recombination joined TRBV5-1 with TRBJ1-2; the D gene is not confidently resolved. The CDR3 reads CASTSGLDRGYTF. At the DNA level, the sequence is TGCGCCAGCACGTCGGGGTTGGATAGAGGCTACACCTTC.